The rows below give T cell receptor beta chains drawn from one sample of a study of technical replicates of blood from a handful of donors. TCRdb keeps only in-frame clones here, not all; method: immunoSEQ multiplex PCR. The data hold under 85,000 clones, with about 92% observed a single time. Sequences were obtained from T cells isolated from PBMCs. Receptor source: a human donor in good health. Each CDR3 is given with its conserved first and last residue. The D gene is left open where the match is weak. Some rows mark clone size as missing; the rest say once, few, many or name a class of expanded clone.

D gene: -
V gene: TRBV7-2
clone size: once
J gene: TRBJ2-1
CDR3 DNA: TGTGCCAGCAGCTTAGCGCTAGGACTACGTTACAATGAGCAGTTCTTC
CDR3 protein: CASSLALGLRYNEQFF

D gene: -
V gene: TRBV10-1
clone size: -
J gene: TRBJ1-1
CDR3 DNA: TGCGCCAGCAGTGACCCGGGTTCAAACACTGAAGCTTTCTTT
CDR3 protein: CASSDPGSNTEAFF

D gene: TRBD1
V gene: TRBV15
clone size: -
J gene: TRBJ2-2
CDR3 DNA: TGTGCCACCAGCAGAGATGGGACAGGCGGGGAGCTGTTTTTT
CDR3 protein: CATSRDGTGGELFF

D gene: TRBD1
V gene: TRBV11-2
clone size: -
J gene: TRBJ1-5
CDR3 DNA: TGTGCCAGCAGCCCCGGACAGGGTACGCAGCCCCAGCATTTT
CDR3 protein: CASSPGQGTQPQHF

D gene: TRBD2
V gene: TRBV6-1
clone size: -
J gene: TRBJ2-1
CDR3 DNA: TGTGCCAGCAGTGCTTCGGGACTAGCGGCCAATGAGCAGTTCTTC
CDR3 protein: CASSASGLAANEQFF

D gene: -
V gene: TRBV9
clone size: -
J gene: TRBJ1-1
CDR3 DNA: TGTGCCAGCAGCGTAGGCACACCGAACACTGAAGCTTTCTTT
CDR3 protein: CASSVGTPNTEAFF

D gene: -
V gene: TRBV19
clone size: -
J gene: TRBJ1-1
CDR3 DNA: TGTGCCAGTAGTATAGTTACAGGTAATAAAGCTCCTGAAGCTTTCTTT
CDR3 protein: CASSIVTGNKAPEAFF

D gene: -
V gene: TRBV27
clone size: once
J gene: TRBJ1-2
CDR3 DNA: TGTGCCAGCAGTCCGGGACATTATGGCTACACCTTC
CDR3 protein: CASSPGHYGYTF

D gene: TRBD2
V gene: TRBV4-2
clone size: -
J gene: TRBJ2-3
CDR3 DNA: TGTGCCAGCAGCCGGCTAGCGGGGGGCCGCCGCACAGATACGCAGTATTTT
CDR3 protein: CASSRLAGGRRTDTQYF

D gene: TRBD2
V gene: TRBV12-5
clone size: -
J gene: TRBJ2-5
CDR3 DNA: TGTGCTAGTGGCGCTAGCGGAGAAGAGACCCAGTACTTC
CDR3 protein: CASGASGEETQYF

D gene: -
V gene: TRBV7-2
clone size: -
J gene: TRBJ2-7
CDR3 DNA: TGTGCCAGCAGCATACTTGGTTCGCAGCAGTACTTC
CDR3 protein: CASSILGSQQYF

D gene: -
V gene: TRBV28
clone size: -
J gene: TRBJ1-2
CDR3 DNA: TGTGCCAGCAGTCTACAGGGAACCTATGGCTACACCTTC
CDR3 protein: CASSLQGTYGYTF

D gene: TRBD2
V gene: TRBV14
clone size: -
J gene: TRBJ2-1
CDR3 DNA: TGTGCCAGCAGCCCGGAGGCGGGAGGTGACTCCTACAATGAGCAGTTCTTC
CDR3 protein: CASSPEAGGDSYNEQFF

D gene: TRBD1
V gene: TRBV6-1
clone size: -
J gene: TRBJ2-1
CDR3 DNA: TGTGCCAGCAGTGAAGTATCGGGCAGGGGGTCCTACAATGAGCAGTTCTTC
CDR3 protein: CASSEVSGRGSYNEQFF

D gene: TRBD2
V gene: TRBV19
clone size: -
J gene: TRBJ2-2
CDR3 DNA: TGTGCCACTAGATTTCGACTAGCGGGAGTGGGTGGGGAGCTGTTTTTT
CDR3 protein: CATRFRLAGVGGELFF

D gene: TRBD1
V gene: TRBV6-5
clone size: -
J gene: TRBJ1-5
CDR3 DNA: TGTGCCAGCAGTTCGCACGGGACAGAGGCAAGTCAGCCCCAGCATTTT
CDR3 protein: CASSSHGTEASQPQHF

D gene: -
V gene: TRBV13
clone size: -
J gene: TRBJ2-2
CDR3 DNA: TGTGCCAGCAGCTTAGGCTTCATCGGAGCGAAGAAACGGAACACCGGGGAGCTGTTTTTT
CDR3 protein: CASSLGFIGAKKRNTGELFF

D gene: TRBD2
V gene: TRBV5-4
clone size: -
J gene: TRBJ2-5
CDR3 DNA: TGTGCCAGCAGCTTGGATCTAGGGCTAGCGGAAGAGACCCAGTACTTC
CDR3 protein: CASSLDLGLAEETQYF

D gene: -
V gene: TRBV6-1
clone size: once
J gene: TRBJ1-1
CDR3 DNA: TGTGCCAGCCGGACAGCTTCGAACACTGAAGCTTTCTTT
CDR3 protein: CASRTASNTEAFF

D gene: TRBD1
V gene: TRBV5-4
clone size: once
J gene: TRBJ2-7
CDR3 DNA: TGTGCCAGCAGCTTGAACGGGGACAGGGCGAACTACGAGCAGTACTTC
CDR3 protein: CASSLNGDRANYEQYF

D gene: TRBD2
V gene: TRBV12-5
clone size: -
J gene: TRBJ2-3
CDR3 DNA: TGTGCTAGTGGTTTGGTACCAAAGGACCACATAGCGGGTGGAGAGACAGATACGCAGTATTTT
CDR3 protein: CASGLVPKDHIAGGETDTQYF

D gene: -
V gene: TRBV19
clone size: -
J gene: TRBJ1-5
CDR3 DNA: TGTGCCACCGTCCAGGGTGGCGGGACGGGAGTCCCGCCCCAGCATTTT
CDR3 protein: CATVQGGGTGVPPQHF

D gene: TRBD2
V gene: TRBV15
clone size: -
J gene: TRBJ2-1
CDR3 DNA: TGTGCCACCAGCAGTGGTGGGAGGGAATACAATGAGCAGTTCTTC
CDR3 protein: CATSSGGREYNEQFF

D gene: TRBD1
V gene: TRBV7-2
clone size: -
J gene: TRBJ2-7
CDR3 DNA: TGTGCCAGCAGCTTACCCCGGGACAGTCCTTTTACCTACGAGCAGTACTTC
CDR3 protein: CASSLPRDSPFTYEQYF

D gene: -
V gene: TRBV10-3
clone size: -
J gene: TRBJ1-3
CDR3 DNA: TGTGCCATCAGTGAGTCAGAGGGAACAGTAGGAAACACCATATATTTT
CDR3 protein: CAISESEGTVGNTIYF

D gene: TRBD2
V gene: TRBV11-3
clone size: -
J gene: TRBJ2-2
CDR3 DNA: TGTGCCAGCAGCTCACCTAGCGGGCCCGAAAGGACCGGGGAGCTGTTTTTT
CDR3 protein: CASSSPSGPERTGELFF

D gene: TRBD1
V gene: TRBV30
clone size: -
J gene: TRBJ1-2
CDR3 DNA: TGTGCCTGGGCAGGGGGACAGGGAAATGGCTACACCTTC
CDR3 protein: CAWAGGQGNGYTF

D gene: TRBD2
V gene: TRBV7-9
clone size: -
J gene: TRBJ2-1
CDR3 DNA: TGTGCCAGCAGCTTAGGCCACGTTGTGCGGGAGCTCGATGAGCAGTTCTTC
CDR3 protein: CASSLGHVVRELDEQFF

D gene: TRBD1
V gene: TRBV13
clone size: -
J gene: TRBJ2-5
CDR3 DNA: TGTGCCAGCAGCCTCCGACAGGGGGTAGAAGTGACCCAGTACTTC
CDR3 protein: CASSLRQGVEVTQYF

D gene: -
V gene: TRBV2
clone size: once
J gene: TRBJ2-1
CDR3 DNA: TGTGCCAGCAGTGGGCGAGGGAGTAGATACAATGAGCAGTTCTTC
CDR3 protein: CASSGRGSRYNEQFF

D gene: TRBD2
V gene: TRBV5-1
clone size: -
J gene: TRBJ2-2
CDR3 DNA: TGCGCCAGCAGCCAACTAGCGTCGAACACCGGGGAGCTGTTTTTT
CDR3 protein: CASSQLASNTGELFF

D gene: TRBD1
V gene: TRBV6-5
clone size: -
J gene: TRBJ1-2
CDR3 DNA: TGTGCCAGCAGTTCCCTAGGACAGGGTCCGTACTATGGCTACACCTTC
CDR3 protein: CASSSLGQGPYYGYTF

D gene: TRBD1
V gene: TRBV6-6
clone size: -
J gene: TRBJ2-3
CDR3 DNA: TGTGCCAGCAGTTTGTCTTGGGACAGGACAGATACGCAGTATTTT
CDR3 protein: CASSLSWDRTDTQYF

D gene: TRBD1
V gene: TRBV5-1
clone size: -
J gene: TRBJ1-2
CDR3 DNA: TGCGCCACCAGGCCGGAAGGGGGCGCTTATGGCTACACCTTC
CDR3 protein: CATRPEGGAYGYTF

D gene: -
V gene: TRBV5-1
clone size: -
J gene: TRBJ1-1
CDR3 DNA: TGCGCCAGCAGCGATCTCAGGGGAGACACTGAAGCTTTCTTT
CDR3 protein: CASSDLRGDTEAFF

D gene: -
V gene: TRBV20-1
clone size: -
J gene: TRBJ2-3
CDR3 DNA: TGCAGTGCCGCCACAGGTCTCGGGCAGTATTTT
CDR3 protein: CSAATGLGQYF

D gene: TRBD2
V gene: TRBV28
clone size: -
J gene: TRBJ2-3
CDR3 DNA: TGTGCCAGCAGTTCGAGACTAGCGGGAGGCAAGGCAGATACGCAGTATTTT
CDR3 protein: CASSSRLAGGKADTQYF

D gene: TRBD2
V gene: TRBV19
clone size: -
J gene: TRBJ2-7
CDR3 DNA: TGTGCCACGGGGGAGGGGCTCGAGCAGTACTTC
CDR3 protein: CATGEGLEQYF

D gene: -
V gene: TRBV28
clone size: -
J gene: TRBJ1-5
CDR3 DNA: TGTGCCAGCAGATCTCTCCTTCCGGGGGGGCCCCAGCATTTT
CDR3 protein: CASRSLLPGGPQHF

D gene: TRBD2
V gene: TRBV4-2
clone size: -
J gene: TRBJ2-5
CDR3 DNA: TGTGCCAGCAGCCAAGATCTTGCTCGGGGGGGAGAGACCCAGTACTTC
CDR3 protein: CASSQDLARGGETQYF

D gene: TRBD2
V gene: TRBV10-3
clone size: -
J gene: TRBJ2-1
CDR3 DNA: TGTGCCATCACAGCGGGGGGTGAGAGTGAGCAGTTCTTC
CDR3 protein: CAITAGGESEQFF

D gene: TRBD1
V gene: TRBV5-1
clone size: few
J gene: TRBJ1-1
CDR3 DNA: TGCGCCAGCAGCCAGGGACAGGGCGGAACTGAAGCTTTCTTT
CDR3 protein: CASSQGQGGTEAFF

D gene: -
V gene: TRBV28
clone size: -
J gene: TRBJ1-2
CDR3 DNA: TGTGCCAGCCGTGAGGACAGTACCTTTTACTATGGCTACACCTTC
CDR3 protein: CASREDSTFYYGYTF

D gene: -
V gene: TRBV5-1
clone size: once
J gene: TRBJ1-2
CDR3 DNA: TGCGCCAGCAGTAATAAAACCACAGCCAACTATGGCTACACCTTC
CDR3 protein: CASSNKTTANYGYTF

D gene: TRBD2
V gene: TRBV6-4
clone size: -
J gene: TRBJ2-1
CDR3 DNA: TGTGCCAGCAGTGACCAGACTAGCGGGGTCGATGAGCAGTTCTTC
CDR3 protein: CASSDQTSGVDEQFF

D gene: TRBD2
V gene: TRBV6-5
clone size: -
J gene: TRBJ2-1
CDR3 DNA: TGTGCCAGCAGTTACTCCGGGGCGGGGGTAAGTGAGCAGTTCTTC
CDR3 protein: CASSYSGAGVSEQFF

D gene: TRBD2
V gene: TRBV7-2
clone size: -
J gene: TRBJ2-7
CDR3 DNA: TGTGCCAGCAGCCCTCCCGCGGGGGGCTCATACGAGCAGTACTTC
CDR3 protein: CASSPPAGGSYEQYF

D gene: TRBD2
V gene: TRBV7-9
clone size: -
J gene: TRBJ2-7
CDR3 DNA: TGTGCCAGCAGCACTCCGGGACTAGCGGAACAAATCTACGAGCAGTACTTC
CDR3 protein: CASSTPGLAEQIYEQYF

D gene: -
V gene: TRBV6-5
clone size: -
J gene: TRBJ2-7
CDR3 DNA: TGTGCCAGCCCTATGGGGACTGGTTCGCTCTACGAGCAGTACTTC
CDR3 protein: CASPMGTGSLYEQYF

D gene: -
V gene: TRBV19
clone size: -
J gene: TRBJ2-1
CDR3 DNA: TGTGCCAGTAGTGGGTCTTGGAGGGATGAGCAGTTCTTC
CDR3 protein: CASSGSWRDEQFF